The subject of this entry is one TCR beta chain. Other nucleotide sequences in the sample specify the same CDR3. The data derive from a study of CD8+ T cells in alopecia areata. V trimming: 3 bases; J trimming: 5 bases; junction bases outside the gene matches: 5. The CDR3 spans 13 residues. Germline CDR1 is SQVTM and CDR2 is ANQGSEA. Indicated treatment: oral pan-JAK inhibitor, 5-10 mg twice daily. Extraction and reverse transcription of RNA yielded cDNA as the sequencing template. Using immunoSEQ multiplex PCR, the repertoire was profiled, and TCRdb retains in-frame clones only, with some absent. The sample contains 170,000 or so clones, roughly 65% of which appear only once.

The sequenced sample was CD4+ T cells sorted from blood, obtained at week 4, from a patient treated with tofacitinib. This sequence joins TRBV29-1 and TRBJ2-5; 8 bases map to TRBD1. The receptor was derived from a human donor with alopecia areata. The CDR3 loop reads CSVDQGARETQYF. The CDR3 DNA reads TGCAGCGTTGATCAGGGGGCGCGGGAGACCCAGTACTTC.